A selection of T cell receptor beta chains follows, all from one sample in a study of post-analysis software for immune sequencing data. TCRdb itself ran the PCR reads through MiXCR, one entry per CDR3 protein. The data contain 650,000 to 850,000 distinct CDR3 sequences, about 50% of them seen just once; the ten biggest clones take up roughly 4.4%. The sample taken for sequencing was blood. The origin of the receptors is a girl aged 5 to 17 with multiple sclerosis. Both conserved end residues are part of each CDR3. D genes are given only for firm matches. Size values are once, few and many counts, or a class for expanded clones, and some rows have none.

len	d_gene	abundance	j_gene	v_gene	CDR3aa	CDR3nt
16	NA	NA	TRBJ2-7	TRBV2	CASKAGTGTSSYEQYF	TGTGCCAGCAAAGCTGGAACCGGGACGTCCTCCTACGAGCAGTACTTC
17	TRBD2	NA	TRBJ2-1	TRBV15	CATSGLGEGVGHNEQFF	TGTGCCACCAGCGGTTTGGGGGAGGGAGTCGGCCACAATGAGCAGTTCTTC
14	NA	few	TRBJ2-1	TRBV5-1	CASSSGTWFDEQFF	TGCGCCAGCAGCTCCGGGACCTGGTTCGATGAGCAGTTCTTC
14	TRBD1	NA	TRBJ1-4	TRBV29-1	CSVRRQGANEKLFF	TGCAGCGTTCGGCGACAGGGGGCTAATGAAAAACTGTTTTTT
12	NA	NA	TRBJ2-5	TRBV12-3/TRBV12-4	CASSSRRHEQYF	TGTGCCAGCAGTTCCCGGAGACATGAGCAGTACTTC
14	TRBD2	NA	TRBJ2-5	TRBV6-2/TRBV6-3	CASSYSPSGGTQYF	TGTGCCAGCAGTTACTCTCCTAGCGGGGGGACCCAGTACTTC
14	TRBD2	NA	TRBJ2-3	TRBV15	CATSRDRLAGTEYF	TGTGCCACCAGCAGAGATCGACTAGCGGGGACAGAGTATTTT
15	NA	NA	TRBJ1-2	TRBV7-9	CASSLAERVIYGYTF	TGTGCCAGCAGCTTGGCGGAAAGGGTAATCTATGGCTACACCTTC
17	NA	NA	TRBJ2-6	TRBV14	CASSTGTGSSGANVLTF	TGTGCCAGCAGCACCGGGACGGGAAGCTCTGGGGCCAACGTCCTGACTTTC
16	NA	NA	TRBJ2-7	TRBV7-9	CASSLDFGTSSYEQYF	TGTGCCAGCAGCTTAGATTTTGGGACCAGCTCCTACGAGCAGTACTTC
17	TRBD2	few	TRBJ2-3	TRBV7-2	CASSPNLLAGRTDTQYF	TGTGCCAGCAGCCCAAACTTGCTAGCGGGACGCACAGATACGCAGTATTTT
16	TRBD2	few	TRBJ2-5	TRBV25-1	CASSELGSSGQETQYF	TGTGCCAGCAGTGAATTAGGATCTAGCGGGCAAGAGACCCAGTACTTC
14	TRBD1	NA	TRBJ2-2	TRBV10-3	CATLKQGETGELFF	TGTGCCACCCTAAAACAGGGGGAAACCGGGGAGCTGTTTTTT
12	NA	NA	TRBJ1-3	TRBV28	CASGRDGNTIYF	TGTGCCAGCGGCCGTGATGGAAACACCATATATTTT
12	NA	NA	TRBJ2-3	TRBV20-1	CSALESTDTQYF	TGCAGTGCTTTGGAGAGCACAGATACGCAGTATTTT
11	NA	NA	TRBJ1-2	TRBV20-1	CSANRVDGYTF	TGCAGTGCTAACAGGGTCGATGGCTACACCTTC
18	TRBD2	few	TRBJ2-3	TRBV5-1	CASSERRLAGGHTDTQYF	TGCGCCAGCAGTGAACGTAGACTAGCGGGGGGACACACAGATACGCAGTATTTT